Sequencing of this T cell receptor (beta chain) was carried out in a study of CD8+ T cells in alopecia areata. Study observations and caveats: A great number of expanded lesional clones endured in scalp and blood during tofacitinib. Expanded CD8+ clones among the top 100, as well as scalp clonality, were significantly decreased by tofacitinib. Scalp samples also contribute reads from the resident alphabeta T cells found in normal skin.

This CDR3 spans 14 amino acids. Germline V gene data show CDR1 as SQVTM and CDR2 as ANQGSEA. Trimming pared 2 bases from V and 9 bases from J, leaving 20 bases between. Treatment noted: oral pan-JAK inhibitor, 5-10 mg twice daily. Details on this clone: Its antigen is not known.

In each case, RNA was isolated and then reverse transcribed into cDNA as the sequencing template. Produced via immunoSEQ multiplex PCR; TCRdb's table is partial and in-frame only. The sample has 60,000 to 85,000 clones, 29% seen once; the top ten hold just under 15%. V is TRBV29-1 and J is TRBJ2-7; D may correspond to TRBD1 or TRBD2 (5 bases each). The source of this sequence is a human donor with alopecia areata. Sequences were derived from CD8+ T cells sorted from blood, sampled at week 4, from a patient treated with tofacitinib. Written as DNA, the CDR3 is TGCAGCGTTGAACGGGACGGTGAGCCCCCCGGGCAGTACTTC. Protein: CSVERDGEPPGQYF.